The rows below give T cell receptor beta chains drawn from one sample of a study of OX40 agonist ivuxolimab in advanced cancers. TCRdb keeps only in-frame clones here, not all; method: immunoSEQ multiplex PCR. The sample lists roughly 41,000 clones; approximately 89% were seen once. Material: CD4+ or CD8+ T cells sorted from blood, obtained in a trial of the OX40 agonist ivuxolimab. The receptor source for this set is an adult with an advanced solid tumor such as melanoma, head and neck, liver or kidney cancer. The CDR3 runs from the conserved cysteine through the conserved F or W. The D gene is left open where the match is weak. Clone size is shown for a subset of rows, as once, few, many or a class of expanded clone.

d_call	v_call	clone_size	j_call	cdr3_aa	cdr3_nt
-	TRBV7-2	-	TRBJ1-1	CASSSRNTEAFF	TGTGCCAGCAGCTCCAGGAACACTGAAGCTTTCTTT
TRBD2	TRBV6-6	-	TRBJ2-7	CASSYSTGRSYEQYF	TGTGCCAGCAGTTACTCGACCGGGAGGTCCTACGAGCAGTACTTC
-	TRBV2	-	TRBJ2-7	CASSHPGGGSYEQYF	TGTGCCAGCAGTCATCCAGGGGGGGGATCCTACGAGCAGTACTTC
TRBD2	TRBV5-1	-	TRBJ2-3	CASSFQPPPSGGSTDTQYF	TGCGCCAGCAGCTTTCAACCCCCACCTAGCGGGGGTAGCACAGATACGCAGTATTTT
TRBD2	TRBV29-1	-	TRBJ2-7	CSVEVAGGLYEQYF	TGCAGCGTTGAAGTAGCGGGAGGGCTTTACGAGCAGTACTTC
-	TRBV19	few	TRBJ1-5	CASSISAEDQPQHF	TGTGCCAGTAGTATTTCCGCGGAAGATCAGCCCCAGCATTTT
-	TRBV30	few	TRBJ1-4	CAWSDESAKLFF	TGTGCCTGGAGCGACGAGAGTGCAAAACTGTTTTTT
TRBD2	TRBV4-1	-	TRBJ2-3	CASSQEGSGRAADTQYF	TGCGCCAGCAGCCAAGAAGGTAGCGGGAGGGCCGCGGATACGCAGTATTTT
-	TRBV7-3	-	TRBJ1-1	CASSLIGGSTEAFF	TGTGCCAGCAGCTTAATAGGAGGGAGCACTGAAGCTTTCTTT
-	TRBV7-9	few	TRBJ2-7	CASSLVSRDEQYF	TGTGCCAGCAGCTTAGTTTCCAGAGACGAGCAGTACTTC
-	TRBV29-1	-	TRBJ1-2	CSVEDLDYGYTF	TGCAGCGTTGAAGATTTGGACTATGGCTACACCTTC
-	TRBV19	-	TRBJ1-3	CASREGTFSGNTIYF	TGTGCCAGTAGGGAAGGAACTTTCTCTGGAAACACCATATATTTT
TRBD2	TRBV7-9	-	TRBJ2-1	CASSQPLAGPSYNEQFF	TGTGCCAGCAGCCAACCACTAGCGGGACCCTCCTACAATGAGCAGTTCTTC
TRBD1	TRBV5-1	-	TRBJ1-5	CASSPGQGNQPQHF	TGCGCCAGCAGTCCGGGACAGGGCAATCAGCCCCAGCATTTT
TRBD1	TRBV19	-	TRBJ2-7	CASSILGQGEYEQYF	TGTGCCAGTAGTATTTTAGGACAGGGAGAGTACGAGCAGTACTTC
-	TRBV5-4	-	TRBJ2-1	CASSWSEGPSSYNEQFF	TGTGCCAGCAGCTGGTCGGAAGGCCCGAGCTCCTACAATGAGCAGTTCTTC
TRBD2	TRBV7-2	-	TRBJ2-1	CASSLIPLGLHDNEQFF	TGTGCCAGCAGCTTAATTCCTCTGGGACTACACGACAATGAGCAGTTCTTC
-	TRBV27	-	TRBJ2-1	CASSFRGGLQYNEQFF	TGTGCCAGCAGTTTTAGGGGCGGATTACAATACAATGAGCAGTTCTTC
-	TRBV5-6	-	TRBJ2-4	CASTYLSGSTKNIQYF	TGTGCCAGCACCTATCTTTCTGGGTCAACCAAAAACATTCAGTACTTC
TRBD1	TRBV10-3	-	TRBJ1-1	CAISARGTGGRDTEAFF	TGTGCCATCAGTGCTCGGGGGACAGGGGGCCGGGACACTGAAGCTTTCTTT
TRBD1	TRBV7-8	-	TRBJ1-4	CASSAQGAGDEKLFF	TGTGCCAGCAGCGCACAGGGGGCGGGGGATGAAAAACTGTTTTTT
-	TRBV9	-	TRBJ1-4	CASSVGLDGIRGKLFF	TGTGCCAGCAGCGTAGGGTTGGACGGGATCAGGGGAAAACTGTTTTTT
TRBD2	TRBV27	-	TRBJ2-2	CASSLAATSGEYTGELFF	TGTGCCAGCAGTTTGGCCGCAACTAGCGGGGAATACACCGGGGAGCTGTTTTTT
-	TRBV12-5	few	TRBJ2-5	CASGSRVRGTQYF	TGTGCTAGTGGGTCAAGGGTACGTGGGACCCAGTACTTC
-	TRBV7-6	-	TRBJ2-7	CASSLDAGNEQYF	TGTGCCAGCAGCTTAGACGCAGGGAACGAGCAGTACTTC
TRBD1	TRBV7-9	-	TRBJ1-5	CASSSDRGYQPQHF	TGTGCCAGCAGTTCGGACAGGGGATATCAGCCCCAGCATTTT
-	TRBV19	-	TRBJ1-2	CASSPQVGNYGYTF	TGTGCCAGTAGTCCCCAGGTAGGGAACTATGGCTACACCTTC
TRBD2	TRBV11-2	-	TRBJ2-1	CASSFNLAGGNEQFF	TGTGCCAGCAGCTTTAATCTAGCGGGAGGGAATGAGCAGTTCTTC
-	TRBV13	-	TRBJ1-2	CASSLRVVGTRSDYGYTF	TGTGCCAGCAGCTTAAGGGTGGTAGGGACCCGGAGTGACTATGGCTACACCTTC
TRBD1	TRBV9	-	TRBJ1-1	CASTRGGNTEAFF	TGTGCCAGCACCAGGGGGGGGAACACTGAAGCTTTCTTT
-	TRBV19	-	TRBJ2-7	CASSHGPEQYF	TGTGCCAGTAGCCACGGTCCTGAGCAGTACTTC
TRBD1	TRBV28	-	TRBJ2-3	CASSLGQGVGTDTQYF	TGTGCCAGCAGCTTGGGACAGGGGGTCGGCACAGATACGCAGTATTTT
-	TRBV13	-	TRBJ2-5	CASSFQETQYF	TGTGCCAGCAGCTTTCAAGAGACCCAGTACTTC
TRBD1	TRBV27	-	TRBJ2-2	CASLTRYPGQPNTGELFF	TGTGCCAGCCTTACAAGATATCCGGGACAGCCAAACACCGGGGAGCTGTTTTTT
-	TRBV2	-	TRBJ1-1	CASRRDLEAFF	TGTGCCAGCAGGCGGGACCTCGAAGCTTTCTTT
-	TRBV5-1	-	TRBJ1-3	CASSPGLGVFPIYF	TGCGCCAGCAGCCCGGGTCTTGGGGTCTTCCCCATATATTTT
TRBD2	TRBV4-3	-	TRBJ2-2	CASSQDVAGVPGELFF	TGCGCCAGCAGCCAAGATGTAGCGGGAGTCCCCGGGGAGCTGTTTTTT
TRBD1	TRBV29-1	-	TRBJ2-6	CSVTGGAGANVLTF	TGCAGCGTTACAGGGGGCGCTGGGGCCAACGTCCTGACTTTC
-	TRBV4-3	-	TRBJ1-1	CASSQDWHSEAFF	TGCGCCAGCAGCCAAGATTGGCACAGTGAAGCTTTCTTT
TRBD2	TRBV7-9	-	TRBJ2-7	CASSSYLSGRGEQYF	TGTGCCAGCAGCTCCTACCTAAGCGGGAGAGGCGAGCAGTACTTC
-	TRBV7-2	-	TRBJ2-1	CASSGYNEQFF	TGTGCCAGCAGCGGTTACAATGAGCAGTTCTTC
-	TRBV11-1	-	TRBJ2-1	CASSLGGEYNEQFF	TGTGCCAGCAGCCTCGGCGGAGAATACAATGAGCAGTTCTTC
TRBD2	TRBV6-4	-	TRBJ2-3	CASSDSPSGGTDTQYF	TGTGCCAGCAGTGACTCGCCTAGCGGGGGCACAGATACGCAGTATTTT
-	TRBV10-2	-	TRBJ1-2	CATLVPGTNYGYTF	TGCGCCACCCTAGTCCCGGGGACTAACTATGGCTACACCTTC
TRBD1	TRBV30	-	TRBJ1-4	CAWMDRVGEKLFF	TGTGCCTGGATGGACAGGGTGGGTGAAAAACTGTTTTTT
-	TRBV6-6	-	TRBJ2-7	CASSYSNRMEEQYF	TGTGCCAGCAGTTACTCGAATAGGATGGAAGAGCAGTACTTC
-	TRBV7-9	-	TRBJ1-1	CASSLIQGQAFF	TGTGCCAGCAGCTTAATCCAGGGCCAGGCTTTCTTT
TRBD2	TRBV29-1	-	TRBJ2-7	CSVRGGTHEQYF	TGCAGCGTTCGGGGGGGGACCCACGAGCAGTACTTC
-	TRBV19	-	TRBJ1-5	CASSIWQPNQPQHF	TGTGCCAGTAGTATATGGCAGCCAAATCAGCCCCAGCATTTT
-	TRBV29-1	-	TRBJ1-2	CSVLVGAYGYTF	TGCAGCGTCCTCGTAGGGGCCTATGGCTACACCTTC
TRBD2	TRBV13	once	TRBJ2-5	CASSLVQRGGEMETQYF	TGTGCCAGCAGCTTAGTTCAGCGGGGGGGCGAAATGGAGACCCAGTACTTC
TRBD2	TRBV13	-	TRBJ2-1	CASGGREGLNYNEQFF	TGTGCCAGCGGGGGGCGGGAGGGCCTCAATTACAATGAGCAGTTCTTC
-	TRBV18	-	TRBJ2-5	CASSPPDQETQYF	TGTGCCAGCTCACCACCGGATCAAGAGACCCAGTACTTC
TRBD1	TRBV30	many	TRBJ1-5	CAWSVKVAGGHISNQPQHF	TGTGCCTGGAGTGTAAAGGTGGCAGGGGGCCATATTAGCAATCAGCCCCAGCATTTT
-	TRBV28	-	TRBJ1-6	CASSSGSSSYNSPLHF	TGTGCCAGCAGTTCGGGCAGCTCCTCCTATAATTCACCCCTCCACTTT
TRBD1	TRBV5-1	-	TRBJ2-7	CASSFGTGTYEQYF	TGCGCCAGCAGCTTCGGGACAGGGACCTACGAGCAGTACTTC
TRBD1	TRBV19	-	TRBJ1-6	CASSVWTGGNSPLHF	TGTGCCAGTAGTGTTTGGACAGGGGGTAATTCACCCCTCCACTTT